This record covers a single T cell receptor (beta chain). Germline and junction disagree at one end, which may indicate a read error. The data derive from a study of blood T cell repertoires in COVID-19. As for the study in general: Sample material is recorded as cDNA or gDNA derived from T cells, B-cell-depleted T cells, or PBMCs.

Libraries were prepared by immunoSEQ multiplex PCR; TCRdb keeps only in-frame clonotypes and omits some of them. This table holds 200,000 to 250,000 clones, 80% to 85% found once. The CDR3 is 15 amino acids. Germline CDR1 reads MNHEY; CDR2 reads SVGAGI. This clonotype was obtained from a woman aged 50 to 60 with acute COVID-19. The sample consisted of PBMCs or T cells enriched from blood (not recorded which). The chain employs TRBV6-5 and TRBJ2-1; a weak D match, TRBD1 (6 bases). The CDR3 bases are TGTGCCAGCAGTCCCGGACAGATTTCCTCCAATGAGCAGTTCTTC. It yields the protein CASSPGQISSNEQFF.